This T cell receptor beta chain comes out of a study of blood T cell repertoires in COVID-19. Study details: In each case, the material was cDNA or gDNA derived from T cells, B-cell-depleted T cells, or PBMCs.

Participants, about 18 to 100 years old, spanned around 25 US areas. Clinical histories supplied by participants themselves formed the basis of cohort assignment. The table came from immunoSEQ multiplex PCR; TCRdb's copy has only in-frame clones and leaves some out. This repertoire shows almost 400,000 clones, approximately 90% found once; its top ten account for 0.95% to 1%. Sequencing input: PBMCs or T cells enriched from blood (not recorded which). This receptor was taken from a woman aged 25 to 45 with acute COVID-19.

For the CDR3, the DNA is TGTGCCAGCAGTTTTTCCGGGAGGGGCTCTGGAAACACCATATATTTT. The encoded protein is CASSFSGRGSGNTIYF. The J gene is TRBJ1-3, the V gene TRBV28; the D gene is possibly TRBD1 (5 bases). The CDR3 extends over 16 amino acids. V lost 3 bases and J lost 0, with 12 bases in between. In germline, CDR1 is MDHEN, CDR2 SYDVKM.